These T cell receptor beta chains were read from a single sample in a study of CD8 T cells in ankylosing spondylitis. TCRdb reprocessed the 5' RACE reads via MiXCR and lists one record per CDR3 protein. This table holds about 360,000 distinct CDR3 sequences, roughly 20% found once. The material sequenced was blood, either unsorted or a sorted T cell fraction (not recorded which). The origin of the receptors is a male donor with ankylosing spondylitis or in good health (not recorded which). The CDR3 runs from the conserved cysteine through the conserved F or W. D genes are given only for firm matches. The size field is filled for only some rows; it gives once, few, many or a size class.

few	TRBD1	TRBV6-1	TRBJ2-7	CASLQVGQGPYEQYF	TGTGCCAGCCTTCAGGTGGGACAGGGACCCTACGAGCAGTACTTC
many	-	TRBV11-2	TRBJ2-7	CASSLGALSYEQYF	TGTGCCAGCAGCTTAGGTGCACTCTCCTACGAGCAGTACTTC
-	-	TRBV12-3/TRBV12-4	TRBJ2-5	CASSSRPPETQYF	TGTGCCAGCAGTTCCCGGCCCCCAGAGACCCAGTACTTC
-	-	TRBV4-1	TRBJ1-4	CASSQSDSPLNEKLFF	TGCGCCAGCAGCCAGAGCGACAGCCCTCTTAATGAAAAACTGTTTTTT
few	-	TRBV2	TRBJ1-1	CASSEVGGGTEAFF	TGTGCCAGCAGTGAAGTAGGGGGTGGCACTGAAGCTTTCTTT
-	-	TRBV4-1	TRBJ2-7	CASSSTFGGYYEQYF	TGCGCCAGCAGCTCCACCTTCGGGGGTTACTACGAGCAGTACTTC
-	-	TRBV11-2	TRBJ2-2	CASTVPPDGGTGELFF	TGTGCCAGCACTGTACCCCCTGACGGTGGGACCGGGGAGCTGTTTTTT
few	TRBD1	TRBV11-1	TRBJ2-6	CASSYPGTGVPGANVLTF	TGTGCCAGCAGCTATCCCGGGACAGGGGTCCCTGGGGCCAACGTCCTGACTTTC
few	TRBD2	TRBV12-3/TRBV12-4	TRBJ2-1	CASRLTLPLRTSGVYNEQFF	TGTGCCAGCAGACTAACCTTGCCCCTCAGAACTAGCGGGGTCTACAATGAGCAGTTCTTC
-	-	TRBV4-2	TRBJ2-3	CASSQDMVDTDTQYF	TGTGCCAGCAGCCAAGATATGGTTGACACAGATACGCAGTATTTT
-	-	TRBV29-1	TRBJ2-7	CSVVGGDLSYEQYF	TGCAGCGTTGTTGGCGGGGACCTCTCCTACGAGCAGTACTTC
-	TRBD2	TRBV27	TRBJ2-1	CASSLFPGEGNEQFF	TGTGCCAGCAGTTTATTCCCGGGGGAGGGCAATGAGCAGTTCTTC
-	TRBD2	TRBV5-1	TRBJ2-2	CASSSYPGLGVTGELFF	TGCGCCAGCAGCTCATACCCGGGACTAGGGGTCACCGGGGAGCTGTTTTTT
-	-	TRBV28	TRBJ1-5	CASTPPFVSQPQHF	TGTGCCAGCACCCCACCCTTTGTGAGCCAGCCCCAGCATTTT
-	TRBD2	TRBV7-2	TRBJ2-3	CASSLAWNSGEVQADTQYF	TGTGCCAGCAGCTTAGCATGGAATAGCGGGGAAGTCCAGGCAGATACGCAGTATTTT
few	-	TRBV20-1	TRBJ2-1	CSARDFSSSYNEQFF	TGCAGTGCTAGAGATTTTTCGAGCTCCTACAATGAGCAGTTCTTC
-	-	TRBV3-1	TRBJ2-3	CASSQVALTTSYTDTQYF	TGTGCCAGCAGCCAAGTGGCGCTTACCACAAGTTACACAGATACGCAGTATTTT
-	TRBD2	TRBV27	TRBJ2-3	CASRWYGGAPLSTDTQYF	TGTGCCAGCCGTTGGTACGGGGGGGCTCCTCTTAGCACAGATACGCAGTATTTT
many	-	TRBV12-3/TRBV12-4	TRBJ2-5	CASSHVSETQYF	TGTGCCAGCAGTCACGTATCGGAGACCCAGTACTTC
-	-	TRBV5-4	TRBJ2-7	CASSLAGTDTYEQYF	TGTGCCAGCAGCTTGGCAGGGACCGATACCTACGAGCAGTACTTC
-	TRBD2	TRBV10-3	TRBJ2-3	CAITAGGGADTQYF	TGTGCCATCACCGCGGGGGGGGGGGCAGATACGCAGTATTTT
-	TRBD1	TRBV24-1	TRBJ2-5	CATSEGTEETQYF	TGTGCCACCAGTGAAGGGACAGAAGAGACCCAGTACTTC
-	-	TRBV5-1	TRBJ1-5	CASSLFQGQPQHF	TGCGCCAGCAGCTTGTTCCAGGGTCAGCCCCAGCATTTT
-	TRBD1	TRBV10-3	TRBJ2-1	CAISEGDRVNEQFF	TGTGCCATCAGTGAGGGGGACAGGGTCAATGAGCAGTTCTTC
few	TRBD1	TRBV3-1	TRBJ2-7	CASSQGTGVVLEQYF	TGTGCCAGCAGCCAGGGGACAGGGGTTGTTCTCGAGCAGTACTTC
few	TRBD2	TRBV5-6	TRBJ2-7	CASSLVAGGVFYEQYF	TGTGCCAGCAGCTTGGTAGCGGGGGGGGTCTTCTACGAGCAGTACTTC
-	TRBD1	TRBV12-3/TRBV12-4	TRBJ1-2	CASTGTGFGYTF	TGTGCCAGCACCGGGACAGGGTTCGGCTACACCTTC
-	TRBD2	TRBV12-3/TRBV12-4	TRBJ2-3	CASSLLGLAGSDTQYF	TGTGCCAGCAGTCTTTTGGGACTAGCGGGGTCAGATACGCAGTATTTT
few	-	TRBV30	TRBJ2-1	CAWSVARLAYNEQFF	TGTGCCTGGAGTGTAGCGAGACTAGCCTACAATGAGCAGTTCTTC
few	-	TRBV9	TRBJ2-3	CASSPSGIFTDTQYF	TGTGCCAGCAGCCCGTCCGGGATATTCACAGATACGCAGTATTTT
few	-	TRBV29-1	TRBJ2-2	CSGRGVNTGELFF	TGCAGCGGGAGGGGGGTCAACACCGGGGAGCTGTTTTTT
-	-	TRBV5-5	TRBJ2-3	CASTGGVVVTDTQYF	TGTGCCAGCACCGGCGGGGTCGTGGTGACAGATACGCAGTATTTT
-	TRBD2	TRBV4-1	TRBJ2-1	CASSPGGQGYNEQFF	TGCGCCAGCAGCCCGGGGGGGCAGGGTTACAATGAGCAGTTCTTC
-	TRBD1	TRBV15	TRBJ2-3	CATSREPGQGVNTQYF	TGTGCCACCAGCAGAGAACCGGGACAGGGTGTAAATACGCAGTATTTT
-	TRBD2	TRBV4-1	TRBJ2-1	CASSQLRGDPYNEQFF	TGCGCCAGCAGCCAACTCCGGGGGGATCCGTACAATGAGCAGTTCTTC
once	-	TRBV9	TRBJ2-7	CASSVDPELNYKQYF	TGTGCCAGCAGCGTAGATCCAGAGTTAAACTACAAGCAGTACTTC
-	-	TRBV12-3/TRBV12-4	TRBJ2-7	CASSTAGLGYEQYF	TGTGCCAGCAGCACGGCCGGATTGGGCTACGAGCAGTACTTC
-	TRBD1	TRBV2	TRBJ2-3	CASRDRDSDTQYF	TGTGCCAGCAGGGACAGGGATTCAGATACGCAGTATTTT
-	-	TRBV29-1	TRBJ1-5	CSVGTDGQPQHF	TGCAGCGTCGGGACCGACGGGCAGCCCCAGCATTTT
few	-	TRBV6-2/TRBV6-3	TRBJ2-2	CASSADSATGELFF	TGTGCCAGCAGTGCCGACTCTGCCACCGGGGAGCTGTTTTTT
-	-	TRBV27	TRBJ2-4	CASSSPGGANIQYF	TGTGCCAGCAGTTCCCCCGGGGGAGCAAACATTCAGTACTTC
-	-	TRBV7-8	TRBJ2-3	CASSLGPTDTQYF	TGTGCCAGCAGCTTAGGCCCCACAGATACGCAGTATTTT
-	TRBD1	TRBV7-3	TRBJ1-4	CASSSLDKQGSSEKLFF	TGTGCCAGCAGCTCACTAGACAAACAGGGGTCCTCTGAAAAACTGTTTTTT
-	-	TRBV20-1	TRBJ2-7	CSARARGPSHEQYF	TGCAGTGCTAGAGCCAGGGGTCCTAGCCACGAGCAGTACTTC
-	-	TRBV21-1	TRBJ1-4	CASTFRATNEKLFF	TGTGCCAGCACCTTCCGAGCAACTAATGAAAAACTGTTTTTT
-	-	TRBV27	TRBJ2-7	CASSFSPVYEQYF	TGTGCCAGCAGTTTCAGCCCAGTCTACGAGCAGTACTTC
few	-	TRBV12-3/TRBV12-4	TRBJ1-5	CASSLFRATGQPQHF	TGTGCCAGCAGTTTATTTCGGGCCACGGGGCAGCCCCAGCATTTT
many	-	TRBV6-5	TRBJ2-7	CASSTAAYEQYF	TGTGCCAGCAGCACCGCGGCCTACGAGCAGTACTTC
-	-	TRBV12-3/TRBV12-4	TRBJ2-3	CASSPGYKF	TGTGCCAGCAGTCCCGGTTACAAGTTT